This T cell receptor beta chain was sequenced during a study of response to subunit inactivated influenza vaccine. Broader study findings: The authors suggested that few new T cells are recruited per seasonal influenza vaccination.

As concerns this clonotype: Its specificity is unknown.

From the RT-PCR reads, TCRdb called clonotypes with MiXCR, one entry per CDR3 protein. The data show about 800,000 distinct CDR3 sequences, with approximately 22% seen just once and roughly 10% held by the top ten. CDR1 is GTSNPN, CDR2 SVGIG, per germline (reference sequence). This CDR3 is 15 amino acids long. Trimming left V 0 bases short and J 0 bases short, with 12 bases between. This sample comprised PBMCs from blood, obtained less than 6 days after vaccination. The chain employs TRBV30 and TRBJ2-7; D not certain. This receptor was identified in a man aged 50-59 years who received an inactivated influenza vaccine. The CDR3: CAWSVFPGSSYEQYF. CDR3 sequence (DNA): TGTGCCTGGAGTGTATTCCCGGGTAGCTCCTACGAGCAGTACTTC.